This TCR beta chain was obtained from a study of OX40 agonist ivuxolimab in advanced cancers. Study-level information: Every 2 weeks, ivuxolimab was infused into the patients intravenously at between 0.01 and 10 mg/kg.

This CDR3 region has 12 residues. The V gene's germline CDR1 is MGHDK and CDR2 SYGVNS. Between the trimmed V and J ends, which lost 7 bases and 5 bases, there was a span of 12 bases. Here immunoSEQ multiplex PCR was the method, and the copy in TCRdb shows in-frame clones only, minus some. The sample includes about 30,000 clones, roughly 92% of them seen just once. V gene TRBV25-1 combines with J gene TRBJ2-7; D may be TRBD2 (5 bases). Sequenced here: CD4+ or CD8+ T cells sorted from blood, sampled in a trial of the OX40 agonist ivuxolimab. The source of this sequence is an adult with an advanced solid tumor such as melanoma, head and neck, liver or kidney cancer. CDR3 sequence (DNA): TGTGCCAGCACCCCCGGGCGGGACGAGCAGTACTTC. It specifies CASTPGRDEQYF.